The 30 T cell receptor beta chains presented below share a single source sample, sequenced in a study of radiation and T cells in renal cell carcinoma (dated by TCRdb to 2020 to 2021). The protocol used for the library was the immunoSEQ multiplex PCR assay. TCRdb took over this immuneACCESS table, retaining in-frame rearrangements with V and J assigned. Such tables are incomplete; in checked studies, under half of the missing clones stem from an unresolved V gene, and the remainder is unexplained. This sample has more than 95,000 clones in its table, and about four fifths of those were observed once. The ten largest account for approximately 3% of the sample. The time point label, read with the paper, signifies: baseline pretreatment blood. This sample's treatment or condition label indicates: 15 Gy SBRT to primary tumor, nephrectomy 4 weeks later. Sequences were derived from blood, sampled from a patient whose treatment included radiotherapy and nephrectomy. Receptors originate from a woman aged 60-75 years with renal cell carcinoma.

The J gene is TRBJ1-4, the V gene TRBV11-2; TRBD1 might be the D (5 bases). In germline, CDR1 is SGHAT, CDR2 FQNNGV. The CDR3 extends over 15 amino acids. Deletions cut 1 base from V and 3 bases from J, with 9 bases between. This CDR3 is CASSLGARANEKLFF. In DNA, the CDR3 is TGTGCCAGCAGCTTAGGGGCCAGGGCTAATGAAAAACTGTTTTTT.

CDR3 sequence: CASSEGTGVDTGELFF. CDR3 nucleotides: TGCGCCAGCAGTGAAGGGACAGGGGTGGACACCGGGGAGCTGTTTTTT. The chain recombines TRBV10-2 with TRBJ2-2; TRBD1 aligns across 10 bases. Germline-derived CDR1 and CDR2 are WSHSY and SAAADI. V lost 3 bases and J lost 3; bases outside the gene matches: 4. The CDR3 totals 16 residues.

The V and J genes are TRBV9 and TRBJ1-1; D is perhaps TRBD1 (6 bases). Deletions cut 0 bases from V and 3 bases from J, with 9 bases between. CDR1 is SGDLS and CDR2 is YYNGEE in the germline V gene. This CDR3 spans 14 amino acids. CDR3 sequence reads: CASSVAAGDTEAFF. The CDR3 bases are TGTGCCAGCAGCGTAGCGGCAGGGGACACTGAAGCTTTCTTT.

The chain couples TRBV4-1 to TRBJ1-4, with no clear D. Germline-derived CDR1 and CDR2 are MGHRA and YSYEKL. Trimming cost V 0 bases and J 7 bases, with 12 bases left between them. The CDR3 extends over 15 amino acids. DNA for the CDR3: TGCGCCAGCAGCCAAGATTTCCCGGCGATTGAAAAACTGTTTTTT. This translates into CASSQDFPAIEKLFF.

This chain connects TRBV9 to TRBJ2-1; unclear D gene. V was clipped by 4 bases and J by 5 bases, with 10 bases between them. The CDR3 spans 13 residues. Looked up from germline, CDR1 is SGDLS and CDR2 is YYNGEE. CDR3 residues: CASSTRVDNEQFF. As DNA, the CDR3 is TGTGCCAGCAGCACACGGGTAGACAATGAGCAGTTCTTC.

This rearrangement joins TRBV9 to TRBJ1-2, with a weak D call TRBD1 (5 bases). Germline V gives CDR1 SGDLS, CDR2 YYNGEE. The CDR3 is 15 amino acids. V was cut by 0 bases and J by 6 bases, with 15 bases left in between. The CDR3 spells CASSVGGREMNGYTF. The CDR3 coding sequence is TGTGCCAGCAGCGTAGGTGGCAGGGAAATGAATGGCTACACCTTC.

The chain employs TRBV28 and TRBJ2-5; 9 nucleotides agree with TRBD2. Trimming cost V 5 bases and J 5 bases; bases outside gene matches: 12. This CDR3 spans 16 amino acids. In germline, CDR1 is MDHEN, CDR2 SYDVKM. The CDR3 region has the DNA TGTGCCAGCAGTCAAGGGCTAGCGGGGCTCTCGGAGACCCAGTACTTC. Protein: CASSQGLAGLSETQYF.

This rearrangement joins TRBV9 to TRBJ1-4, with D hard to call. V lost 1 base to trimming and J lost 3 bases, with 16 bases between them. CDR1 is SGDLS, CDR2 YYNGEE, per germline. The CDR3 extends over 17 amino acids. The CDR3 nucleotides read TGTGCCAGCAGCGTAAACGGAGGGTCTAAGGCTAATGAAAAACTGTTTTTT. Protein sequence: CASSVNGGSKANEKLFF. Full variable domain (rest looked up from reference TRBV9 and TRBJ1-4): DSGVTQTPKHLITATGQRVTLRCSPRSGDLSVYWYQQSLDQGLQFLIQYYNGEERAKGNILERFSAQQFPDLHSELNLSSLELGDSALYFCASSVNGGSKANEKLFFGSGTQLSVL.

This chain links TRBV29-1 with TRBJ1-2; D call uncertain. V lost 7 bases, J lost 0 bases, and 12 bases lay in between. The germline CDR1 and CDR2 sequences are SQVTM and ANQGSEA. CDR3 length: 13 residues. The CDR3 loop is CSAMGGTNYGYTF. The CDR3 nucleotides are TGCAGCGCGATGGGAGGTACTAACTATGGCTACACCTTC.

V and J are TRBV13 and TRBJ1-1; TRBD1 matches at 7 bases. This CDR3 contains 14 residues. Germline CDR1 reads PRHDT; CDR2 reads FYEKMQ (reference sequence). With 5 bases clipped from V and 1 base from J, the junction kept 4 bases outside the gene matches. This chain's CDR3 is CASSIGTANTEAFF. The DNA of the CDR3 is TGTGCCAGCAGCATCGGGACAGCGAACACTGAAGCTTTCTTT. Using reference TRBV13 and TRBJ1-1 for the parts outside the CDR3, the full variable domain is AAGVIQSPRHLIKEKRETATLKCYPIPRHDTVYWYQQGPGQDPQFLISFYEKMQSDKGSIPDRFSAQQFSDYHSELNMSSLELGDSALYFCASSIGTANTEAFFGQGTRLTVV.

The rearrangement joins TRBV6-5 to TRBJ1-1; D call uncertain. Looked up from germline, CDR1 is MNHEY and CDR2 is SVGAGI. The CDR3 extends over 14 amino acids. V dropped 7 bases and J dropped 3 bases, with 15 bases sitting between them. The CDR3 region is CASTDGRLYTEAFF. As DNA, the CDR3 is TGTGCCAGCACCGACGGGCGACTGTACACTGAAGCTTTCTTT.

The genes are TRBV28 and TRBJ1-1; D gene ambiguous. With 7 bases removed from V and 5 bases from J, the gap between germline ends came to 14 bases. This CDR3 spans 13 amino acids. CDR1 is MDHEN and CDR2 is SYDVKM in the germline V gene. CDR3 protein: CASIPGGWTEAFF. The CDR3 coding sequence is TGTGCCAGCATCCCGGGTGGTTGGACTGAAGCTTTCTTT. Full variable domain (remainder filled in from reference TRBV28 and TRBJ1-1): DVKVTQSSRYLVKRTGEKVFLECVQDMDHENMFWYRQDPGLGLRLIYFSYDVKMKEKGDIPEGYSVSREKKERFSLILESASTNQTSMYLCASIPGGWTEAFFGQGTRLTVV.

The V call is TRBV19, the J call TRBJ2-7, with D possibly TRBD1 on 6 matching bases. CDR3 length: 14 amino acids. Trimming removed 5 bases from V and 5 bases from J, with 16 bases in between. Per the germline V gene, CDR1 is LNHDA and CDR2 is SQIVND (reference sequence). The CDR3 sequence: CASSLMSGAHEQYF. The DNA of the CDR3 is TGTGCCAGTAGTCTCATGTCAGGGGCCCACGAGCAGTACTTC.

The chain couples TRBV19 to TRBJ2-6; no clear D gene. Trimming removed 5 bases at V and 2 bases at J, with 7 bases between. Looked up from germline, CDR1 is LNHDA and CDR2 is SQIVND (reference sequence). This CDR3 has 14 amino acids. CDR3 bases: TGTGCCAGTAGTCATAATGCTGGGGCCAACGTCCTGACTTTC. As protein: CASSHNAGANVLTF.

The gene calls are TRBV18 and TRBJ2-3, with D possibly being TRBD2 (5 bases). The length of the CDR3 is 13 residues. The V gene lost 0 bases and the J gene lost 4 bases, with 5 bases spanning the gap. CDR1 is KGHSH, CDR2 LQKENI, per germline. The CDR3 DNA sequence: TGTGCCAGCTCACCACCCGGGGCAGATACGCAGTATTTT. This gives the protein CASSPPGADTQYF.

V and J are TRBV6-1 and TRBJ1-5; maybe TRBD1 (5 bases). The V and J ends lost 5 bases and 6 bases respectively, with 8 bases between them. Looked up from germline, CDR1 is MNHNS and CDR2 is SASEGT. The CDR3 length is 12 residues. CDR3 nucleotide sequence: TGTGCCAGCAGTAGGGGAGGTCAGCCCCAGCATTTT. Translating gives CASSRGGQPQHF.

The chain is built from TRBV19 and TRBJ1-4; D is perhaps TRBD1 (6 bases). V was shortened by 3 bases and J by 8 bases, with 16 bases between the two germline ends. The CDR3 is 15 amino acids. The germline CDR1 and CDR2 sequences are LNHDA and SQIVND (reference sequence). The CDR3 protein is CASSMAGVAEEKLFF. DNA for the CDR3: TGTGCCAGTAGTATGGCAGGGGTAGCGGAAGAAAAACTGTTTTTT. Drawing the rest from reference TRBV19 and TRBJ1-4, the complete variable domain is DGGITQSPKYLFRKEGQNVTLSCEQNLNHDAMYWYRQDPGQGLRLIYYSQIVNDFQKGDIAEGYSVSREKKESFPLTVTSAQKNPTAFYLCASSMAGVAEEKLFFGSGTQLSVL.

The V call is TRBV2, the J call TRBJ2-7; D possibly corresponds to TRBD1 (5 bases). The germline gives CDR1 SNHLY, CDR2 FYNNEI. There are 14 residues in the CDR3. Deletions cut 6 bases from V and 0 bases from J, with 12 bases between. CDR3 residues: CASSDGRASYEQYF. The CDR3 DNA reads as TGTGCCAGCAGCGATGGCAGGGCCTCCTACGAGCAGTACTTC.

This sequence joins TRBV29-1 and TRBJ2-3; no definite D call. Germline V CDR1 and CDR2: SQVTM, ANQGSEA. Trimming removed 3 bases at V and 1 base at J, with 5 bases between. This CDR3 comprises 12 residues. DNA of the CDR3: TGCAGCGTTGACGCAGGCACAGATACGCAGTATTTT. This sequence encodes CSVDAGTDTQYF.

Worth noting for this clone: Other DNA sequences of this sample code for an identical CDR3. This chain connects TRBV5-1 to TRBJ2-1, with D unresolved. Trimming pared 0 bases from V and 1 base from J, leaving 5 bases between. The CDR3 sequence is 14 residues long. Germline CDR1 is SGHRS and CDR2 is YFSETQ. CDR3 residues: CASSLDGSYNEQFF. The CDR3 DNA reads as TGCGCCAGCAGCTTGGATGGATCCTACAATGAGCAGTTCTTC.

The chain has TRBV18 and TRBJ1-1; no firm D call. Trimming cost V 3 bases and J 0 bases, with 8 bases left between them. The germline CDR1 and CDR2 sequences are KGHSH and LQKENI. CDR3 length: 14 residues. DNA of the CDR3: TGTGCCAGCTCACCGGAAGTTATGAACACTGAAGCTTTCTTT. Translating gives CASSPEVMNTEAFF.

The J gene is TRBJ1-1, the V gene TRBV19, with 12 bases aligning to TRBD1. Per the germline V gene, CDR1 is LNHDA and CDR2 is SQIVND (reference sequence). The CDR3 contains 14 residues. After removal of 5 bases from V and 8 bases from J, the junction contained 6 bases not matched to a gene. The CDR3 coding sequence is TGTGCCAGTAGTCCGGGACAGGGGGCTCGGGAAGCTTTCTTT. Its protein is CASSPGQGAREAFF.

Turning to this clone: At the DNA level, this CDR3 is encoded by other sequences in the same sample as well. The V call is TRBV6-5, the J call TRBJ2-7; D gene unclear. CDR3 size: 12 residues. The V gene lost 0 bases and the J gene lost 3 bases, with 3 bases spanning the gap. Germline V lookup: CDR1 MNHEY, CDR2 SVGAGI. This CDR3 is CASSYSSYEQYF. CDR3 in DNA: TGTGCCAGCAGTTACTCGAGCTACGAGCAGTACTTC.

This sequence joins TRBV7-3 and TRBJ2-7; D unclear. The germline V and J ends were trimmed by 0 bases and 0 bases, with 9 bases remaining between them. The V gene's germline CDR1 is SGHTA and CDR2 FQGTGA. This CDR3 has 15 residues. CDR3 region: CASSLTTDSSYEQYF. The CDR3, as DNA: TGTGCCAGCAGCTTAACAACGGATTCCTCCTACGAGCAGTACTTC.

V gene TRBV6-1 combines with J gene TRBJ1-1; tentative D call: TRBD1 (6 bases). The germline gives CDR1 MNHNS, CDR2 SASEGT. V was trimmed by 4 bases and J by 1 base, leaving 10 bases between them. The CDR3 has 14 residues. CDR3 in amino acids: CASSADSANTEAFF. DNA for the CDR3: TGTGCCAGCAGTGCGGACAGCGCGAACACTGAAGCTTTCTTT.

CDR3: CASSPQGNSNQPQHF. The CDR3 nucleotides read TGTGCCAGCAGCCCACAGGGGAATAGCAATCAGCCCCAGCATTTT. This chain connects TRBV7-6 to TRBJ1-5; the match to TRBD1 covers 7 bases. Germline trimming cut 5 bases from V and 0 bases from J; bases unmatched to any gene: 4. The CDR3 covers 15 residues. In germline, CDR1 is SGHVS, CDR2 FNYEAQ.

This clone was picked up a small number of times. The genes are TRBV19 and TRBJ1-6, with D tentatively TRBD1 (6 bases). The CDR3 contains 14 residues. The V gene's germline CDR1 is LNHDA and CDR2 SQIVND (reference sequence). V was clipped by 3 bases and J by 4 bases, with 7 bases between them. CDR3 sequence reads: CASSIGQYNSPLHF. As DNA, the CDR3 is TGTGCCAGTAGTATTGGACAGTATAATTCACCCCTCCACTTT.

The CDR3 region has the DNA TGTGCCAGCAGCTTAGGGGTACAGGGAGAAGGTGAAAAACTGTTTTTT. This sequence encodes CASSLGVQGEGEKLFF. The chain links TRBV7-9 to TRBJ1-4; possibly TRBD1 for D (6 bases). The CDR3 runs to 16 residues. Trimming cost V 1 base and J 7 bases, with 16 bases left between them. Germline V gene sequence: CDR1 SEHNR, CDR2 FQNEAQ (reference sequence).

The chain is built from TRBV5-1 and TRBJ2-5; D gene uncertain. The V gene lost 0 bases and the J gene lost 1 base, with 7 bases spanning the gap. Looked up from germline, CDR1 is SGHRS and CDR2 is YFSETQ. The CDR3 spans 14 residues. In nucleotides, the CDR3 is TGCGCCAGCAGCTTGGGTCATTCCCAAGAGACCCAGTACTTC. This codes for CASSLGHSQETQYF.

In nucleotides, the CDR3 is TGTGCCAGCAGCTCAACAGGGGTTTCCGGCTACGAGCAGTACTTC. It yields the protein CASSSTGVSGYEQYF. This chain connects TRBV7-2 to TRBJ2-7, with TRBD1 identical over 7 bases. The CDR3 has 15 amino acids. The V gene's germline CDR1 is SGHTA and CDR2 FQGNSA. V lost 4 bases and J lost 3; bases outside the gene matches: 9. Combining the CDR3 with reference TRBV7-2 and TRBJ2-7 gives the whole variable domain GAGVSQSPSNKVTEKGKDVELRCDPISGHTALYWYRQSLGQGLEFLIYFQGNSAPDKSGLPSDRFSAERTGGSVSTLTIQRTQQEDSAVYLCASSSTGVSGYEQYFGPGTRLTVT.